These 2 T cell receptor beta chains came from one sample sequenced in a study of T cells in Graves' hyperthyroidism and ophthalmopathy. Amplified TCR beta CDR3 regions derived from RNA transcripts. First-round RT-PCR targeting the TCR CDR3 was performed with the HTBI primer set. MiXCR was run by TCRdb on the multiplex PCR reads, yielding one entry per CDR3 protein. Of roughly 640,000 distinct CDR3 sequences in the sample, 16% are singletons; the top ten hold around 3.5%. Sequencing was performed on blood. The receptors shown here come from a woman between 35 and 50 years old with Graves' ophthalmopathy.

This chain uses TRBV10-3 with TRBJ1-5; tentatively, D is TRBD1 (5 bases). In germline, CDR1 is ENHRY, CDR2 SYGVKD. Deletions cut 11 bases from V and 4 bases from J, with 15 bases between. The CDR3 is 13 residues long. CDR3 protein: CAAGAGLNQPQHF. The CDR3 coding sequence is TGTGCCGCCGGGGCAGGGTTAAATCAGCCCCAGCATTTT.

This clonotype showed up just a few times. The chain recombines TRBV4-1 with TRBJ1-4; a possible D gene is TRBD1 (5 bases). CDR3 size: 16 residues. V lost 1 base and J 3 bases, leaving 12 bases between the germline ends. Germline V gene lookup returns CDR1 MGHRA and CDR2 YSYEKL. The CDR3 sequence: CASSQGQDSPNEKLFF. The CDR3 DNA sequence: TGCGCCAGCAGCCAAGGTCAAGACAGCCCTAATGAAAAACTGTTTTTT.